Each of the 21 T cell receptor beta chains below was sequenced from the same sample in a study of response to subunit inactivated influenza vaccine. TCRdb re-analysed the RT-PCR reads in MiXCR, keeping a single row per CDR3 protein. The profile shows about 700,000 distinct CDR3 sequences, about 14% of them singletons. Sequences were derived from PBMCs from blood, sampled around 15 days before vaccination. These receptors were taken from a man aged 50 to 60 who received an inactivated influenza vaccine.

Worth noting for this clonotype: One base away lies a much larger clone, so this may be a sequencing read error. The V gene is TRBV18, the J gene TRBJ2-7, with D uncertain. CDR1 is KGHSH, CDR2 LQKENI, per germline. The CDR3 has 11 amino acids. The CDR3 DNA follows: TGTGCCGGCTCACCAGAAACTGTTCAGTACTTC. Translation gives CAGSPETVQYF.

The chain joins TRBV4-1 to TRBJ1-6; D gene ambiguous. Germline lookup yields CDR1 MGHRA and CDR2 YSYEKL. The CDR3 runs 13 residues. V was shortened by 2 bases and J by 10 bases, with 9 bases between the two germline ends. This CDR3 is CASSQLGPSPLHF. The DNA of the CDR3 is TGCGCCAGCAGCCAACTTGGACCCTCACCCCTCCACTTT.

This clonotype has a handful of counts. The J gene is TRBJ2-5, the V gene TRBV4-1; D call uncertain. The germline V gene has CDR1 MGHRA and CDR2 YSYEKL. Trimming cost V 1 base and J 2 bases, with 8 bases left between them. The CDR3 runs 14 residues. Here the CDR3 reads CASSQGRQQETQYF. CDR3 nucleotide sequence: TGCGCCAGCAGCCAAGGGCGGCAGCAAGAGACCCAGTACTTC.

The V gene is TRBV29-1, the J gene TRBJ2-5; D may be TRBD2 (7 bases). This CDR3 has 13 amino acids. Trimming shortened V by 4 bases and J by 5 bases, and 14 bases separated the two germline ends. Germline V gives CDR1 SQVTM, CDR2 ANQGSEA. This CDR3 reads CSVGTGGVETQYF. The CDR3 DNA is TGCAGCGTTGGGACGGGGGGCGTGGAGACCCAGTACTTC. The whole variable domain, filled in from reference TRBV29-1 and TRBJ2-5, reads SAVISQKPSRDICQRGTSLTIQCQVDSQVTMMFWYRQQPGQSLTLIATANQGSEATYESGFVIDKFPISRPNLTFSTLTVSNMSPEDSSIYLCSVGTGGVETQYFGPGTRLLVL.

This clonotype turned up a few times. This sequence joins TRBV20-1 and TRBJ2-7; D is possibly TRBD1 or TRBD2 (5 bases each). Trimming stripped 6 bases from V and 3 bases from J, with 15 bases between. In germline, CDR1 is DFQATT, CDR2 SNEGSKA (reference sequence). CDR3 size: 13 residues. The CDR3 reads CSALVGTFYEQYF. The CDR3 DNA sequence: TGCAGTGCCTTGGTTGGGACGTTCTACGAGCAGTACTTC.

CDR3 protein: CASSRGVPSGGDTQYF. The CDR3 nucleotides read TGCGCCAGCAGCCGAGGGGTCCCCAGCGGGGGGGATACGCAGTATTTT. The chain combines TRBV5-1 with TRBJ2-3; TRBD2 aligns across 9 bases. The CDR3 runs to 16 residues. Germline trimming cut 4 bases from V and 6 bases from J; bases unmatched to any gene: 12. CDR1 is SGHRS and CDR2 is YFSETQ in the germline V gene.

In this sample, this clonotype turned up a few times. The chain recombines TRBV7-9 with TRBJ2-2; D gene ambiguous. V lost 5 bases and J 4 bases, leaving 5 bases between the germline ends. The CDR3 totals 12 residues. CDR1 and CDR2 from the germline V gene are SEHNR and FQNEAQ (reference sequence). For the CDR3, the DNA is TGTGCCAGCAGCCCAACCACCGGGGAGCTGTTTTTT. Amino acids: CASSPTTGELFF.

There are many counts of this clonotype. The genes are TRBV7-9 and TRBJ1-5, with a possible D match to TRBD1 (6 bases). Germline V CDR1 and CDR2: SEHNR, FQNEAQ (reference sequence). This CDR3 comprises 14 residues. V lost 1 base and J 5 bases, leaving 9 bases between the germline ends. As DNA, the CDR3 is TGTGCCAGCAGCTTAGGACAGGCCGATCAGCCCCAGCATTTT. Translation gives CASSLGQADQPQHF.

This clonotype has a count of ten or more. The CDR3 reads CASSGQSQETQYF. The CDR3 nucleotides read TGTGCCAGCTCGGGACAGAGCCAAGAGACCCAGTACTTC. This chain connects TRBV18 to TRBJ2-5; 7 bases match TRBD1. The CDR3 length is 13 residues. The V and J ends lost 6 bases and 1 base, in that order; junction bases with no gene match: 2. Looked up from germline, CDR1 is KGHSH and CDR2 is LQKENI.

This clonotype was counted a few times. V and J are TRBV5-1 and TRBJ2-7, with 9 bases identical to TRBD1. The CDR3 is made up of 16 amino acids. Germline loops: CDR1 SGHRS, CDR2 YFSETQ. V lost 0 bases, J lost 5 bases, and 9 bases stayed unmatched. The CDR3 loop is CASSLAPVGQGHEQYF. CDR3 bases: TGCGCCAGCAGCTTGGCCCCCGTGGGACAGGGCCACGAGCAGTACTTC.

This clonotype was observed a handful of times. The chain uses TRBV2 and TRBJ2-6; TRBD1 might be the D (6 bases). Trimming took 2 bases from V and 0 from J, leaving 11 bases between them. Per the germline V gene, CDR1 is SNHLY and CDR2 is FYNNEI. The CDR3 has 17 amino acids. CDR3 nucleotides: TGTGCCAGCAGTGAAACAGGGTACTTCTCTGGGGCCAACGTCCTGACTTTC. Protein: CASSETGYFSGANVLTF.

The rearrangement links TRBV20-1 to TRBJ2-3, with a tentative D call TRBD2 (5 bases). V lost 1 base to trimming and J lost 2 bases, with 13 bases between them. CDR1 and CDR2 (germline): DFQATT, SNEGSKA (reference sequence). The CDR3 is made up of 15 amino acids. DNA of the CDR3: TGCAGTGCTAGAGGGGCTAGCCGGTACACAGATACGCAGTATTTT. Translation gives CSARGASRYTDTQYF.

The chain combines TRBV6-2 or TRBV6-3 with TRBJ2-1, with D perhaps matching TRBD1 (6 bases). V was trimmed by 4 bases and J by 9 bases, leaving 10 bases between them. Germline values: CDR1 MNHEY, CDR2 SVGEGT. CDR3 size: 12 residues. This chain's CDR3 is CASSWGLIEQFF. CDR3 nucleotide sequence: TGTGCCAGCAGTTGGGGGCTCATTGAGCAGTTCTTC.

The genes are TRBV7-9 and TRBJ1-2; D is undetermined. The CDR3 runs to 16 residues. V was cut by 1 base and J by 2 bases, with 14 bases left in between. Germline values: CDR1 SEHNR, CDR2 FQNEAQ (reference sequence). The CDR3 sequence: CASSLEGRMANYGYTF. Here the CDR3 DNA reads TGTGCCAGCAGCTTAGAGGGTCGAATGGCCAACTATGGCTACACCTTC.

At least ten counts were recorded for this clonotype. J is TRBJ2-4 and V is TRBV12-3 or TRBV12-4; D is unclear. The length of the CDR3 is 16 residues. Deletions cut 6 bases from V and 0 bases from J, with 15 bases between. The CDR3 here is CASSLTVNLAKNIQYF. The CDR3, as DNA: TGTGCCAGCAGCTTAACCGTCAACCTAGCCAAAAACATTCAGTACTTC.

This clonotype has more than one count but fewer than ten. The CDR3 nucleotides read TGTGCCACCCCGGGGGGGGTATCTTCACCCCTCCACTTT. It is translated as CATPGGVSSPLHF. This chain uses TRBV6-2 or TRBV6-3 with TRBJ1-6, with D possibly being TRBD1 (5 bases). Germline CDR1 is MNHEY and CDR2 is SVGEGT. There are 13 residues in the CDR3. The ends were cut back, 10 bases at V and 9 bases at J, with 16 bases in the middle.

This chain uses TRBV6-5 with TRBJ1-2; the D gene is possibly TRBD1 (6 bases). V gave up 11 bases and J gave up 3 bases, with 13 bases separating them. The CDR3 spans 12 residues. Germline loops: CDR1 MNHEY, CDR2 SVGAGI. The CDR3 reads CASGARDYGYTF. The CDR3 DNA is TGTGCCTCGGGGGCCCGTGACTATGGCTACACCTTC.

The chain's CDR3 is CASSQTRGYGYTF. DNA of the CDR3: TGTGCCAGCAGCCAAACCAGGGGCTATGGCTACACCTTC. The genes are TRBV3-1 and TRBJ1-2; possibly TRBD1 for D (6 bases). CDR3 length: 13 amino acids. Trimming took off 2 bases at V and 4 bases at J, with 8 bases between the two ends. CDR1 is LGHDT and CDR2 is YNNKEL in the germline V gene (reference sequence).

In this sample, this clonotype turned up many times. The chain is built from TRBV6-5 and TRBJ2-5; D unresolved. Trimming cost V 0 bases and J 2 bases, with 10 bases left between them. The CDR3 has 15 residues. CDR1 MNHEY and CDR2 SVGAGI come from the germline V gene. Here the CDR3 reads CASSYSNGPQETQYF. The CDR3 DNA is TGTGCCAGCAGTTACTCGAACGGGCCGCAAGAGACCCAGTACTTC.

As DNA, the CDR3 is TGTGCCAGCAGCCGGGGGCAGGGGGCGAAAGATACGCAGTATTTT. Translation gives CASSRGQGAKDTQYF. V gene TRBV3-1 combines with J gene TRBJ2-3, with TRBD1 identical over 8 bases. This CDR3 has 15 amino acids. Germline CDR1 and CDR2: LGHDT and YNNKEL (reference sequence). Germline trimming cut 4 bases from V and 5 bases from J; bases unmatched to any gene: 8.

There are a few counts of this clonotype. The V and J genes are TRBV4-2 and TRBJ2-1; 10 bases match TRBD2. The CDR3 is 16 residues long. Unmatched junction bases numbered 5, after V lost 1 base and J lost 5 bases. CDR1 and CDR2 (germline): LGHNA, YNFKEQ. The CDR3 DNA is TGTGCCAGCAGCCAAGTCAGCGGGGGGGTCAACAATGAGCAGTTCTTC. It yields the protein CASSQVSGGVNNEQFF.